The next 10 T cell receptor beta chains were all read from a single sample in a study of glioma-infiltrating T cells. The iRepertoire nested amplicon-rescue multiplex PCR amplified TCR alpha and beta CDR3s from RNA. TCRdb reprocessed the multiplex PCR reads with MiXCR, giving one entry per CDR3 protein. This table has 160,000 or so distinct CDR3 sequences, about 47% appearing once. The source material was glioma tissue, nonneoplastic brain tissue, or PBMCs (not recorded which). These receptor sequences come from a human donor with low-grade glioma or glioblastoma, undergoing nonglioma brain surgery, or in good health (not recorded which).

In regard to this clonotype: This may arise from a read error, as a much more abundant clone is one base away. The V and J genes are TRBV18 and TRBJ1-2; D unclear. Germline values: CDR1 KGHSH, CDR2 LQKENI. CDR3 length: 12 residues. The CDR3 loop reads CASSSYNYGYIF. Written as DNA, the CDR3 is TGTGCCAGCTCATCGTATAACTATGGCTACATCTTC.

On this clonotype itself: This sequence may be a read error, since a much larger clone differs from it by one base. The chain couples TRBV6-1 to TRBJ1-1; a weak D match, TRBD1 (5 bases). The CDR3 covers 15 residues. Germline-derived CDR1 and CDR2 are MNHNS and SASEGT. In nucleotides, the CDR3 is TGTGCCAGCAGTCAGGACACACGGAAGGACACTGAAGCTCTCTTT. Translation: CASSQDTRKDTEALF.

A few counts support this clonotype. This rearrangement joins TRBV7-8 to TRBJ2-7; 9 nucleotides align to TRBD1. This CDR3 has 16 residues. V dropped 1 base and J dropped 4; count of bases not matched to a gene: 8. CDR1 is SGHVS and CDR2 is FQNEAQ in the germline V gene. The CDR3 loop reads CASSLVGGTGRYEQYF. The DNA for the CDR3 is TGTGCCAGCAGCTTAGTAGGCGGGACAGGGAGGTACGAGCAGTACTTC.

In its sample, this clonotype was seen a few times. This chain connects TRBV7-3 to TRBJ2-1; 9 bases map to TRBD2. Losses at the gene ends were 3 bases for V and 7 bases for J; bases not matched to a gene: 7. This CDR3 has 15 residues. Germline lookup yields CDR1 SGHTA and CDR2 FQGTGA. The CDR3 reads CASSLGGRARNEQFF. The CDR3 nucleotides are TGTGCCAGCAGCTTGGGCGGGAGGGCCAGGAATGAGCAGTTCTTC.

About this clonotype itself: A much larger clone lies one base from this, so it may be a read error. The rearrangement joins TRBV28 to TRBJ2-7; no clear D gene. Germline CDR1 reads MDHEN; CDR2 reads SYDVKM. The CDR3 runs 11 residues. CDR3 amino acids: CSSRHFYEQYF. For the CDR3, the DNA is TGTTCCAGCCGACACTTCTACGAGCAGTACTTC.

This clonotype appeared many times. V usage is TRBV20-1 and J usage is TRBJ1-1; D uncertain. From germline, CDR1 is DFQATT and CDR2 SNEGSKA (reference sequence). V was trimmed by 5 bases and J by 3 bases, leaving 19 bases between them. The CDR3 has 15 residues. This chain's CDR3 is CSARPLISDDTEAFF. In DNA, the CDR3 is TGCAGTGCTCGCCCGTTAATCTCCGATGACACTGAAGCTTTCTTT.

This clonotype was seen ten or more times. One junction end disagrees with the germline gene, perhaps due to a read error. The chain has TRBV6-1 and TRBJ2-3; D remains unclear. CDR1 is MNHNS, CDR2 SASEGT, per germline. The CDR3 length is 15 residues. The CDR3 sequence: CASSIIAVDTDAQYF. For the CDR3, the DNA is TGTGCCAGCAGTATAATTGCGGTAGACACAGATGCGCAGTATTTT.

As concerns this clonotype: The junction departs from germline at one end; a sequencing error may be responsible. The chain links TRBV12-3 or TRBV12-4 to TRBJ1-2; D is uncertain. The length of the CDR3 is 12 residues. CDR3 sequence reads: CASRTANHGYTF. CDR3 nucleotide sequence: TGTGCCAGCCGAACGGCTAACCATGGCTACACCTTC.

With regard to this clonotype: A much larger clone differs by one base, so this may be a read error. The chain carries TRBV20-1 and TRBJ1-4; D gene ambiguous. The CDR3 sequence is 13 residues long. V dropped 4 bases and J dropped 7 bases, with 13 bases sitting between them. Germline V gene data show CDR1 as DFQATT and CDR2 as SNEGSKA (reference sequence). In DNA, the CDR3 is TGCAGTGCTAACCGCAGGAGGATTGAAAAACTGTTTTTT. Translated, it gives CSANRRRIEKLFF.

This clonotype was counted at least ten times. This chain connects TRBV7-9 to TRBJ1-1; D not certain. The V end was cut by 2 bases, the J end by 8 bases, with 12 bases between. CDR1 SEHNR and CDR2 FQNEAQ come from the germline V gene (reference sequence). The CDR3 sequence is 13 residues long. CDR3 coding DNA: TGTGCCAGCAGCTTATGGAGCGAACAAGAAGCTTTCTTT. Encoded protein: CASSLWSEQEAFF.